This T cell receptor gamma chain was identified during a study of Vδ1+ human thymocytes. Regarding the study as a whole: Highly polyclonal TRG and TRD repertoires with Gaussian CDR3 length distributions appeared in thymus.

In germline, CDR1 is GITISATS, CDR2 ISYDGTV (reference sequence). J lost 5 bases, V lost 5 bases, and 5 bases had no gene match. CDR3 length equals 13 residues. Extracted RNA was reverse transcribed into cDNA. The CDR3 regions were amplified by multiplex PCR from V-gene primers to a constant-region primer. TCRdb called clones anew from the multiplex PCR reads with CATT. The data show over 5,500 gamma-chain clones, with 42% seen just once and less than 2% held by the top ten. To note about this clone: What it recognizes is unknown.

Material for sequencing was Vdelta1+ gamma-delta thymocytes from the thymus. This sample's subset: FACS-sorted CD3+ TCRalphabeta- TCRVdelta1+ TCRVdelta2- thymocytes. This clonotype was sampled from a boy in the first two years of life who had congenital heart surgery. The rearrangement uses TRGV9 and TRGJP2. CDR3 bases: TGTGCCTTGTGGGGGGACAGTGATTGGATCAAGACGTTT. Translation gives CALWGDSDWIKTF.